The next 7 T cell receptor beta chains were all read from a single sample in a study of T cells after yellow fever vaccination. TCRdb itself ran the 5' RACE reads through MiXCR, one entry per CDR3 protein. The table shows some 170,000 distinct CDR3 sequences, with around 9% occurring only once. The material was CD8+ T cells sorted from PBMCs, obtained 45 days after the yellow fever booster vaccination. The source is a man between 18 and 35 years old who received the YFV17D yellow fever vaccine.

This clonotype has just a few counts. This chain joins TRBV7-6 and TRBJ2-7; D may be TRBD1 or TRBD2 (5 bases each). Trimming took 5 bases from V and 4 from J, leaving 15 bases between them. This CDR3 has 14 amino acids. Germline V gene sequence: CDR1 SGHVS, CDR2 FNYEAQ. CDR3 amino acids: CASSPIGAAYEQYV. In nucleotides, the CDR3 is TGTGCCAGCAGCCCCATCGGGGCAGCTTACGAGCAGTACGTC.

This chain joins TRBV4-3 and TRBJ2-5, with D unresolved. Germline CDR1 reads LGHNA; CDR2 reads YSLEER. V lost 0 bases and J 3 bases, leaving 8 bases between the germline ends. The CDR3 length is 14 residues. CDR3 sequence reads: CASSQEGFKETQYF. CDR3 bases: TGCGCCAGCAGCCAAGAGGGGTTTAAAGAGACCCAGTACTTC.

Comment on this clonotype: The junction departs from the called germline gene at one end, perhaps through a read error. This chain connects TRBV6-5 to TRBJ1-4; perhaps TRBD1 as D (6 bases). From germline, CDR1 is MNHEY and CDR2 SVGAGI. The CDR3 sequence is 14 residues long. The CDR3, as DNA: TGTGCCAGCAGTTACAGTCAGGGGAGTGGAAAACTGATTTTT. Protein sequence: CASSYSQGSGKLIF.

The V and J genes are TRBV7-2 and TRBJ1-3; no reliable D call. Germline CDR1 is SGHTA and CDR2 is FQGNSA. The CDR3 totals 14 residues. Trimming pared 1 base from V and 2 bases from J, leaving 6 bases between. The CDR3 protein is CASSLGHAGNTIYF. The CDR3 DNA follows: TGTGCCAGCAGCTTAGGCCATGCTGGAAACACCATATATTTT.

This clonotype was counted only a few times. This sequence joins TRBV4-1 and TRBJ2-3; 9 nucleotides line up with TRBD2. V lost 0 bases to trimming and J lost 12 bases; unmatched junction nucleotides: 7. Germline V gene data show CDR1 as MGHRA and CDR2 as YSYEKL. CDR3 size: 14 residues. The CDR3 region has the DNA TGCGCCAGCAGCCAAGAAGGTGGACTAGCGACTCAGTATTTT. Translating gives CASSQEGGLATQYF.

The table lists this clonotype with a few counts. V usage is TRBV24-1 and J usage is TRBJ2-3, with TRBD2 matching 15 bases. From germline, CDR1 is KGHDR and CDR2 SFDVKD. The junction had 6 bases not matched to a gene; V was cut back by 4 bases and J by 5 bases. There are 17 residues in the CDR3. The CDR3 here is CATSDRTSGGAVDTQYF. CDR3 bases: TGTGCCACCAGTGACCGGACTAGCGGGGGGGCCGTAGATACGCAGTATTTT.

Only a few counts were recorded for this clonotype. V usage is TRBV29-1 and J usage is TRBJ1-1; D remains ambiguous. The V end was cut by 6 bases, the J end by 2 bases, with 16 bases between. Per the germline V gene, CDR1 is SQVTM and CDR2 is ANQGSEA. This CDR3 has 14 residues. The CDR3 protein is CSVIGLILNTEAFF. CDR3 DNA sequence: TGCAGCGTGATTGGACTTATCCTAAACACTGAAGCTTTCTTT.